What follows are 14 T cell receptor beta chains derived from one specimen sequenced in a study of siplizumab effects on memory and regulatory T cells. Clones were read by immunoSEQ multiplex PCR, and TCRdb kept only the in-frame ones, dropping some. This sample has 85,000 to 130,000 clones; 90% to 95% occur once, and the top ten carry around 0.7%. Input material: Tregs sorted from blood. The source is a human donor in good health.

The chain employs TRBV10-3 and TRBJ2-1; 8 bases match TRBD2. The CDR3 has 14 residues. With 6 bases clipped from V and 3 bases from J, the junction kept 4 bases outside the gene matches. CDR1 is ENHRY and CDR2 is SYGVKD in the germline V gene. This CDR3 is CAISRAGDYNEQFF. DNA for the CDR3: TGTGCCATCAGCCGAGCGGGAGACTACAATGAGCAGTTCTTC.

This rearrangement joins TRBV28 to TRBJ2-3; D remains unclear. The V end was cut by 5 bases, the J end by 4 bases, with 19 bases between. This CDR3 contains 16 residues. CDR1 is MDHEN, CDR2 SYDVKM, per germline. Here the CDR3 DNA reads TGTGCCAGCAGTCCGAATTGGCCAGCCACCGCAGATACGCAGTATTTT. It specifies CASSPNWPATADTQYF.

V usage is TRBV11-2 and J usage is TRBJ1-2; a weak D match, TRBD1 (5 bases). Germline V gene lookup returns CDR1 SGHAT and CDR2 FQNNGV. Trimming pared 5 bases from V and 3 bases from J, leaving 19 bases between. The CDR3 extends over 16 amino acids. The CDR3 sequence: CASSQGLTDRDYGYTF. DNA of the CDR3: TGTGCCAGCAGCCAAGGCCTAACCGACAGAGACTATGGCTACACCTTC.

The rearrangement joins TRBV21-1 to TRBJ1-5. TRBV21-1 is tagged as a pseudogene. The CDR3 has 16 residues. CDR3 in DNA: TGTGCCAGCAGCAAAGCCCGGGGTTATAGCAATCAGCCCCAGCATTTT. Protein: CASSKARGYSNQPQHF.

V is TRBV4-1 and J is TRBJ2-7, with TRBD2 matching 12 bases. The CDR3 has 16 residues. J lost 4 bases, V lost 0 bases, and 4 bases had no gene match. Germline values: CDR1 MGHRA, CDR2 YSYEKL. The CDR3 DNA sequence: TGCGCCAGCAGCCAAGATGGACTAGCGGGAAAGTACGAGCAGTACTTC. Protein sequence: CASSQDGLAGKYEQYF.

This clone has just a few counts. This sequence joins TRBV27 and TRBJ1-1; D is uncertain. The CDR3 runs 14 residues. V lost 2 bases and J lost 1, with 8 bases in between. Germline V gene sequence: CDR1 MNHEY, CDR2 SMNVEV (reference sequence). The CDR3 nucleotides read TGTGCCAGCAGTTTACACCACCGGAACACTGAAGCTTTCTTT. Translation: CASSLHHRNTEAFF.

The chain employs TRBV19 and TRBJ2-5, with D unresolved. This CDR3 contains 13 residues. CDR1 is LNHDA and CDR2 is SQIVND in the germline V gene (reference sequence). V lost 2 bases to trimming and J lost 2 bases, with 6 bases between them. The CDR3: CASSINRQETQYF. DNA of the CDR3: TGTGCCAGTAGTATAAACAGACAAGAGACCCAGTACTTC.

The V and J genes are TRBV5-6 and TRBJ2-5; 7 positions match TRBD2. The CDR3 is 14 amino acids. Trimming at V came to 1 base and at J to 5 bases, leaving 5 bases not matched to a gene. Germline assignment: CDR1 SGHDT and CDR2 YYEEEE. The DNA for the CDR3 is TGTGCCAGCAGCTTGATCACCGGGAGGGAGACCCAGTACTTC. This codes for CASSLITGRETQYF. Combining the CDR3 with reference TRBV5-6 and TRBJ2-5 gives the whole variable domain DAGVTQSPTHLIKTRGQQVTLRCSPKSGHDTVSWYQQALGQGPQFIFQYYEEEERQRGNFPDRFSGHQFPNYSSELNVNALLLGDSALYLCASSLITGRETQYFGPGTRLLVL.

CDR3 DNA: TGTGCCAGCAGCCCCCGGGGCGGGCCGTCCTACGAGCAGTACTTC. Protein sequence: CASSPRGGPSYEQYF. V and J are TRBV7-3 and TRBJ2-7, with D possibly called TRBD1 or TRBD2 (5 bases each). The CDR3 loop spans 15 amino acids. Deletions cut 5 bases from V and 1 base from J, with 15 bases between. Germline-derived CDR1 and CDR2 are SGHTA and FQGTGA.

This sequence joins TRBV6-1 and TRBJ1-4, with unresolved D. The CDR3 sequence is 13 residues long. Between the trimmed V and J ends, which lost 11 bases and 8 bases, there was a span of 18 bases. Germline V lookup: CDR1 MNHNS, CDR2 SASEGT. As DNA, the CDR3 is TGTGCCTCCCGAGTGAGGCCGGGAGAAAAACTGTTTTTT. Translating it yields CASRVRPGEKLFF.

V is TRBV12-5 and J is TRBJ1-2; D may be TRBD1 (5 bases). Trimming stripped 1 base from V and 2 bases from J, with 11 bases between. Germline V gene lookup returns CDR1 LGHNT and CDR2 FRNRAP. The CDR3 extends over 15 amino acids. CDR3 DNA: TGTGCTAGTGGTTTGGAGCAGGGAGCCAACTATGGCTACACCTTC. Translated, it gives CASGLEQGANYGYTF.

The chain employs TRBV19 and TRBJ2-5, with D hard to call. The CDR3 spans 13 residues. V dropped 8 bases and J dropped 5 bases, with 15 bases sitting between them. Germline values: CDR1 LNHDA, CDR2 SQIVND (reference sequence). CDR3 nucleotide sequence: TGTGCCAGTCAACAAATCACCGGGGAGACCCAGTACTTC. Its translation is CASQQITGETQYF.

V usage is TRBV20-1 and J usage is TRBJ2-1; a possible D gene is TRBD1 (6 bases). In germline, CDR1 is DFQATT, CDR2 SNEGSKA (reference sequence). CDR3 length equals 11 residues. Trimming shortened V by 3 bases and J by 8 bases, and 8 bases separated the two germline ends. The CDR3 is CSARDSYEQFF. The CDR3 DNA follows: TGCAGTGCTAGGGACAGCTATGAGCAGTTCTTC.

The chain uses TRBV27 and TRBJ2-5; D not resolved. The closer fit of TRBJ2-7 to the DNA end suggests the J call may be wrong. Germline values: CDR1 MNHEY, CDR2 SMNVEV (reference sequence). This CDR3 is 16 amino acids long. CDR3 DNA sequence: TGTGCCAGCAGTTTATCGTATCGGACGGCTTCTTACGAGCAGTACTTC. Translation: CASSLSYRTASYEQYF.